Listed below are T cell receptor beta chains from one sample, sequenced in a study of T cell responses to AZD1222 COVID-19 vaccine. Measured with immunoSEQ multiplex PCR; TCRdb has only the in-frame clones, and not every one. The sample carries about 140,000 clones, 85% to 95% recorded once. The sample here was peripheral blood, taken on day 0 of AZD1222 vaccination. The receptors come from an adult in good health. The CDR3 runs from the conserved cysteine through the conserved F or W. Each record gives: J gene, V gene, CDR3 protein.

TRBJ2-4,TRBV12-5,CASGLGPYVSLKNGAKNIQYF
TRBJ1-5,TRBV27,CASSPGTGSNQPQHF
TRBJ1-1,TRBV12-5,CASGFGTQAFF
TRBJ1-1,TRBV7-2,CASSSLQGGTEAFF
TRBJ2-7,TRBV21-1,CASSKPRVAPQSSYEQYF
TRBJ1-3,TRBV2,CASSYRGFSSGNTIYF
TRBJ1-1,TRBV19,CASSSRDRGFRTEAFF
TRBJ2-7,TRBV6-4,CATGLAGGQRYEQYF
TRBJ1-2,TRBV27,CASSLAPGSYGYTF
TRBJ2-1,TRBV30,CAWSVLGTQEQFF
TRBJ1-4,TRBV21-1,CASILLPGQGLNEKLFF
TRBJ2-7,TRBV7-9,CASRMSGSLSYEQYF
TRBJ2-7,TRBV1,CTSSQEEVPSPYEQYF
TRBJ1-5,TRBV18,CASSPSGDSNQPQHF
TRBJ1-6,TRBV28,CASSTGQGKSPLHF
TRBJ1-4,TRBV30,CACRGAYEKLFF
TRBJ2-1,TRBV28,CASRLAGGPGYNEQFF
TRBJ1-1,TRBV28,CVVGSGPVGTEAFF
TRBJ1-4,TRBV11-2,CASSSLQGVNEKLFF
TRBJ1-2,TRBV19,CASSIPPDRDGANYGYTF
TRBJ2-1,TRBV5-5,CASSLGITSSYNEQFF
TRBJ1-5,TRBV7-2,CASSLPGVQPQHF
TRBJ1-5,TRBV7-9,CASSLTAGDQPQHF
TRBJ2-7,TRBV2,CASSRLAALPYEQYF
TRBJ1-5,TRBV11-2,CASSPGVGQPQHF
TRBJ1-4,TRBV5-1,CASSLAAGRDEKLFF
TRBJ1-1,TRBV7-9,CASSLSGSGLNTEAFF
TRBJ2-7,TRBV3-1/TRBV3-2,CASSPRTPWEQYF
TRBJ1-6,TRBV30,CAGTGQPNSPLHF
TRBJ1-4,TRBV29-1,CSVEGGEKLFF
TRBJ1-2,TRBV6-5,CAARGSRGGYTF
TRBJ1-1,TRBV28,CASSPRSFVAPTEAFF